This TCR beta chain derives from a study of blood T cell repertoires in COVID-19. At the level of the study: T cells, B-cell-depleted T cells, or PBMCs provided the cDNA or gDNA that served as material.

Authors' data handling: Quantification of nucleated cells was approximated via reference gene primer amplification. Data came from immunoSEQ multiplex PCR; TCRdb stores just in-frame clones and leaves some out. That table gives V, J and clone size, and the DNA gave D and trimming. The sample has approximately 150,000 clones; about 86% are singletons. The specimen was peripheral blood. The sequence was collected from a woman aged 55-70 years with acute or convalescent COVID-19.

CDR3 amino acids: CASRNWGVSFF. For the CDR3, the DNA is TGCGCCAGCAGAAATTGGGGGGTTTCGTTCTTC. This chain uses TRBV5-1 with TRBJ2-1; tentative D call: TRBD2 (6 bases). The V gene lost 5 bases and the J gene lost 15 bases, with 15 bases spanning the gap. Germline values: CDR1 SGHRS, CDR2 YFSETQ. This CDR3 has 11 amino acids.